The 10 T cell receptor beta chains reported below all come from one sample, sequenced in a study of T cells after yellow fever vaccination. TCRdb analysed the 5' RACE reads with MiXCR anew, one entry per CDR3 protein. In the table there are 15,000 or so distinct CDR3 sequences, more than 7% of which are singletons. The starting material was PBMCs, either bulk or a sorted T-cell subset (CD4+, CD8+, memory, or dextramer-sorted; not recorded which), obtained on the day of the yellow fever booster vaccination. The receptors here all came from a man aged 18 to 29 who received the YFV17D yellow fever vaccine.

This clonotype was observed at least ten times. The rearrangement links TRBV5-1 to TRBJ1-2, with 10 nucleotides matching TRBD1. J lost 5 bases, V lost 1 base, and 2 bases had no gene match. This CDR3 contains 14 residues. Germline assignment: CDR1 SGHRS and CDR2 YFSETQ. The CDR3 sequence: CASSLRQGAYGYTF. CDR3 sequence (DNA): TGCGCCAGCAGCTTGAGACAGGGGGCGTATGGCTACACCTTC.

In its sample, this clonotype was seen many times. The chain has TRBV7-2 and TRBJ1-1; TRBD1 agrees at 8 bases. The CDR3 has 14 residues. V trimming: 1 base; J trimming: 7 bases; junction bases outside the gene matches: 5. Germline loops: CDR1 SGHTA, CDR2 FQGNSA. CDR3 DNA: TGTGCCAGCAGCTTAGTGGGCAGGGGGCTTGAAGCTTTCTTT. This codes for CASSLVGRGLEAFF.

This clonotype was recorded many times. The chain employs TRBV14 and TRBJ2-7; D unclear. Between the trimmed V and J ends, which lost 0 bases and 3 bases, there was a span of 0 bases. This CDR3 is built from 11 residues. CDR1 SGHDN and CDR2 FVKESK come from the germline V gene. This chain's CDR3 is CASSQDYEQYF. The CDR3 bases are TGTGCCAGCAGCCAAGACTACGAGCAGTACTTC.

This clonotype was seen repeatedly, ten times or more. The chain has TRBV6-4 and TRBJ2-3, with TRBD1 identical over 7 bases. This CDR3 region has 15 residues. Trimming cost V 0 bases and J 3 bases; bases outside gene matches: 3. Germline-derived CDR1 and CDR2 are MRHNA and SNTAGT. Here the CDR3 reads CASSDSQGSTDTQYF. CDR3 nucleotides: TGTGCCAGCAGTGACTCACAGGGGTCAACAGATACGCAGTATTTT.

At least ten counts were recorded for this clonotype. This chain joins TRBV7-3 and TRBJ1-2; D not certain. The CDR3 has 13 amino acids. Trimming stripped 3 bases from V and 7 bases from J, with 12 bases between. Germline V gene lookup returns CDR1 SGHTA and CDR2 FQGTGA. CDR3 region: CASSFSRESGYTF. The CDR3 nucleotides are TGTGCCAGCAGCTTTTCGCGAGAGAGTGGCTACACCTTC.

This clonotype was picked up many times. V and J are TRBV5-4 and TRBJ1-1; D is perhaps TRBD1 (5 bases). V was cut by 4 bases and J by 1 base, with 14 bases left in between. The V gene's germline CDR1 is SGHNT and CDR2 YYREEE (reference sequence). The CDR3 loop spans 15 amino acids. The CDR3 DNA reads as TGTGCCAGCAGCCCTAAAGCGCAGGGGAACACTGAAGCTTTCTTT. Encoded protein: CASSPKAQGNTEAFF.

This clonotype is classed as medium-sized (0.01 to 0.1%). The chain combines TRBV9 with TRBJ2-1, with no clear D. CDR1 and CDR2 (germline): SGDLS, YYNGEE. The ends were cut back, 2 bases at V and 5 bases at J, with 8 bases in the middle. CDR3 length equals 13 residues. The chain's CDR3 is CASSVGPNNEQFF. DNA of the CDR3: TGTGCCAGCAGCGTCGGACCGAACAATGAGCAGTTCTTC. The variable domain in full, with the rest retrieved from reference TRBV9 and TRBJ2-1, is DSGVTQTPKHLITATGQRVTLRCSPRSGDLSVYWYQQSLDQGLQFLIQYYNGEERAKGNILERFSAQQFPDLHSELNLSSLELGDSALYFCASSVGPNNEQFFGPGTRLTVL.

By proportion, this clonotype is medium-sized. The CDR3 is CASSQTVGPVGTGELFF. The CDR3, as DNA: TGCGCCAGCAGCCAGACCGTGGGACCCGTTGGAACCGGGGAGCTGTTTTTT. The genes are TRBV4-3 and TRBJ2-2; D may match TRBD1 or TRBD2 (5 bases each). From germline, CDR1 is LGHNA and CDR2 YSLEER. Trimming removed 3 bases from V and 5 bases from J, with 19 bases in between. The CDR3 extends over 17 amino acids.

This clonotype was picked up many times. The chain joins TRBV6-5 to TRBJ1-2; D gene uncertain. Trimming removed 0 bases from V and 4 bases from J, with 6 bases in between. Germline V gene data show CDR1 as MNHEY and CDR2 as SVGAGI. The CDR3 is 13 amino acids. CDR3 nucleotides: TGTGCCAGCAGTTACTCGCTGGCCTATGGCTACACCTTC. It specifies CASSYSLAYGYTF.

The table lists this clonotype with many counts. This chain uses TRBV5-5 with TRBJ2-2; a possible D gene is TRBD2 (5 bases). CDR3 length equals 14 residues. Trimming removed 3 bases at V and 6 bases at J, with 12 bases between. Germline CDR1 SGHKS, CDR2 YYEKEE (reference sequence). The CDR3 protein is CASSSGRGSGELFF. The DNA for the CDR3 is TGTGCCAGCAGCTCGGGTCGGGGTTCCGGGGAGCTGTTTTTT.